This T cell receptor beta chain originates from a study of shared clonotypes between healthy human individuals. Across the whole study: Every donor yielded three CD4 naive, three CD4 memory, two CD8 naive and one CD8 memory plate.

Looked up from germline, CDR1 is MDHEN and CDR2 is SYDVKM. The CDR3 contains 16 residues. Trimming stripped 3 bases from V and 1 base from J, with 15 bases between. This clone was counted once. Repertoires were generated with immunoSEQ multiplex PCR, while TCRdb's copy carries only in-frame clones and drops some. The sample contains around 2.5 million clones, roughly 93% of which appear only once. The rearrangement links TRBV28 to TRBJ2-5, with D perhaps matching TRBD1 (5 bases). The sequencing sample was made of naive CD4+ T cells from PBMCs. This sample's subset: CD45RA+ positively selected. This TCR was recovered from a man between 18 and 29 years old in good health. Some clones in this sample may be carry-over from other donors' samples. This chain's CDR3 is CASSFDVGAAQETQYF. The CDR3 DNA sequence: TGTGCCAGCAGTTTCGATGTTGGGGCGGCCCAAGAGACCCAGTACTTC.